These T cell receptor beta chains were read from a single sample in a study of CD8 T cells in Susac syndrome. MiXCR, applied by TCRdb to the immunoSEQ multiplex PCR reads, yields one record per CDR3 protein. The sample carries approximately 80,000 distinct CDR3 sequences, 91% recorded once. The material sequenced was CD8+ T cells from PBMCs. These receptors were taken from a human donor with multiple sclerosis. Each CDR3 is given without its conserved first and last residue. The D gene is left open where the match is weak. Clone size is given for some rows only: seen once, a few or many times, or a class if the clone is expanded.

TRBV9 . . ASGGGLPDAKTQY
TRBV4-1 few . ASSQDVRGGYEQY
TRBV19 . . ATGPSMGGGNNEQF
TRBV6-1 . . ASSEARVANYGYT
TRBV29-1 once . SVGEVQRAF
TRBV14 . . ASSRTKMNTEAF
TRBV30 . . AWSVQGNGYT
TRBV24-1 . TRBD1 ATSDHRGTGANVLT
TRBV29-1 . . SVPFIGNEQF
TRBV9 once TRBD2 ASSLGRLEETQY
TRBV19 . TRBD2 ASSIASGSSLRTDTQY
TRBV3-1 . . ASSQELEGRLPVYGYT
TRBV9 . . ASSVDAGDGELF
TRBV12-3/TRBV12-4 . TRBD2 ASTREGTSSGVGGQETQY
TRBV23-1 . TRBD2 ASSHFLAGVLPIHNEQF
TRBV14 . TRBD1 ASSQDVTGGFYEQY
TRBV11-2 . . ASSSSRNTEAF
TRBV12-3/TRBV12-4 . . ASSSPGLANTGELF
TRBV11-2 . TRBD2 ASSPQTSGLYNEQF
TRBV4-1 . TRBD1 ASRPTGYRYGYT
TRBV4-3 . . ASSPPDDNEQF
TRBV6-2/TRBV6-3 . TRBD1 ASSRTGYNQPQH
TRBV6-2/TRBV6-3 . . ASSPAYEQY
TRBV5-6 . TRBD2 ASSLWTSGFSSGANVLT
TRBV27 . . ASSPQVLAKNIQY
TRBV6-5 . . ASSYSYGGGYT
TRBV19 . TRBD2 ASTRSPGGAYEQY
TRBV2 . TRBD2 ASLRTSGGSTYNEQF
TRBV28 . . ASSPVTDMRETQY